This TCR beta chain is from a study of human T cells and chemical hapten exposure. This clonotype came up many times. As to time point: pre-sensitization, week 0. Treatment described: therapeutic diphenylcyclopropenone sensitization with weekly scalp DPC. The CDR3 is made up of 15 amino acids. Trimming stripped 3 bases from V and 1 base from J, with 13 bases between. Looked up from germline, CDR1 is SQVTM and CDR2 is ANQGSEA. TCRdb fed the RACE reads into MiXCR, producing one record per CDR3 protein. Of a few hundred thousand distinct CDR3 sequences listed, around 5% were seen once; the top ten hold around 8.6%.

The sample consisted of whole blood, taken in connection with sensitization to the hapten diphenylcyclopropenone (DPC). This clonotype was sampled from a woman aged 18-30 years with alopecia areata. Some clones in this sample may be carry-over from other donors' samples. The chain joins TRBV29-1 to TRBJ2-1, with a weak D call TRBD2 (6 bases). The CDR3 DNA follows: TGCAGCGTTGACCGCAACCGGGGGTCCTACAATGAGCAGTTCTTC. Its translation: CSVDRNRGSYNEQFF.